This TCR beta chain was captured by sequencing in a study of blood T cell repertoires in COVID-19. On the study more broadly: Material from acute and convalescent COVID-19 was sourced from the United States, Italy and Spain. PBMCs, B-cell-depleted T cells, or T cells provided the cDNA or gDNA that made up the material.

The CDR3 totals 14 residues. Germline V gives CDR1 KGHSH, CDR2 LQKENI. V lost 6 bases and J lost 1, with 12 bases in between. In terms of age and location, participants ranged from roughly 18 to 95 years and lived in fewer than 30 US areas. Among Cohort 3 donors, those recovered had two negative PCRs, clearance, or symptom resolution. Profiled with immunoSEQ multiplex PCR; TCRdb holds only in-frame clones, not every one. The sample lists 200,000 to 250,000 clones, over 80% occurring once. The chain couples TRBV18 to TRBJ1-1; D might be TRBD1 (6 bases). The sequencing sample was made of PBMCs or T cells enriched from blood (not recorded which). The sequence was collected from a woman in her thirties or forties who had recovered from COVID-19. The CDR3 nucleotides are TGTGCCAGCTCCCGGCAGGGGCAGAACACTGAAGCTTTCTTT. Amino acid sequence: CASSRQGQNTEAFF.